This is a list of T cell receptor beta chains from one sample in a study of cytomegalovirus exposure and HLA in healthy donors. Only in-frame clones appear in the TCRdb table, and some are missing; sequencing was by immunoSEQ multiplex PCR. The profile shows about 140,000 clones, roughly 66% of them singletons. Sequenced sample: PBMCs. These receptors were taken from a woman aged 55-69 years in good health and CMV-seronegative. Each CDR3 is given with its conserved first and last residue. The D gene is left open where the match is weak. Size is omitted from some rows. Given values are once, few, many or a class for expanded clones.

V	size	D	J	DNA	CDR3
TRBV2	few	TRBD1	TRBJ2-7	TGTGCCAGCGGCGGGACAGGGGTCGGTTTGGAGCAGTACTTC	CASGGTGVGLEQYF
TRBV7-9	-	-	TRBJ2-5	TGTGCCAGCAGAGGGGCATCGGCCCAAGAGACCCAGTACTTC	CASRGASAQETQYF
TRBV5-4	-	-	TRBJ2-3	TGTGCCAGCAGTCCGGGTGGGGGGGGCCGTCAAGATACGCAGTATTTT	CASSPGGGGRQDTQYF
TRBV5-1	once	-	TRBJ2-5	TGCGCCAGCAGCTTGGCTGGGGCGACAGAGACCCAGTACTTC	CASSLAGATETQYF
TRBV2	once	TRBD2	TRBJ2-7	TGTGCCAGCAGGGCGAGCGGGGGCGCCCCCTACGAGCAGTACTTC	CASRASGGAPYEQYF
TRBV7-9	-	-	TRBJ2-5	TGTGCCAGCAGCTTAAGAACAGTGAACTTGGAAGAGACCCAGTACTTC	CASSLRTVNLEETQYF
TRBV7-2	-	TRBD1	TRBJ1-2	TGTGCCAGCAGCGTAGACAGGGCCTATGGCTACACCTTC	CASSVDRAYGYTF
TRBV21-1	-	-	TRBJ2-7	TGTGCCAGCAGCAAAGTTGTGGGCAGGGTTGATTCCTACGAGCAGTACTTC	CASSKVVGRVDSYEQYF
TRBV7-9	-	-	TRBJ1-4	TGTGCCAGCAGCCGGGATCCCCATAGACTGTTTTTT	CASSRDPHRLFF
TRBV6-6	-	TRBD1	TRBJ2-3	TGTGCCAGCAGTTACCAGGGACAGCTCACAGATACGCAGTATTTT	CASSYQGQLTDTQYF
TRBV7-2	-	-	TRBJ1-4	TGTGCCAGCAGACTGGGGGGAGTGACTGAAAAACTGTTTTTT	CASRLGGVTEKLFF
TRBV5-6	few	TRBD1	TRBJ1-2	TGTGCCAGCAGCGACGTAGGGACAGGAGCTAACTATGGCTACACCTTC	CASSDVGTGANYGYTF
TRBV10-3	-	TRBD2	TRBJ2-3	TGTGCCTCGTCTAGCGGGAGGACAGATACGCAGTATTTT	CASSSGRTDTQYF
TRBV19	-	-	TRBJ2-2	TGTGCCAGTAGTATTCGGGGAAGCGGTTACACCGGGGAGCTGTTTTTT	CASSIRGSGYTGELFF
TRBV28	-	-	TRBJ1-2	TGTGCCAGCAGTTTATACCGCTTAGGGGTCTACACCTTC	CASSLYRLGVYTF
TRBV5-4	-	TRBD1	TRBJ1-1	TGTGCCAGCAGCCGCAGTGACAGGGGCTCTGGTACTGAAGCTTTCTTT	CASSRSDRGSGTEAFF
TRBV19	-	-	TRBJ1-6	TGTGCCAGTACCCTTCGTCCAGGGCTGGGCAATTCACCCCTCCACTTT	CASTLRPGLGNSPLHF
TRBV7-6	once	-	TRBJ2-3	TGTGCCAGCAGCTTAGCCCCGGTTCGGAGCACAGATACGCAGTATTTT	CASSLAPVRSTDTQYF
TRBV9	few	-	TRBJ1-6	TGTGCCAGCAGGGCGGGGGCAGGGGATAATTCACCCCTCCACTTT	CASRAGAGDNSPLHF
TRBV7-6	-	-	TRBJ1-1	TGTGCCAGCAGCCAAAGCCCGAACACTGAAGCTTTCTTT	CASSQSPNTEAFF
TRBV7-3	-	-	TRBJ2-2	TGTGCCAGCAGCTTAATGAGGGACGGGGAGCTGTTTTTT	CASSLMRDGELFF
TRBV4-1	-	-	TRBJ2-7	TGCGCCAGCAGCGCCGCGGGGCAGTCTTTGGGGGGAAGCTCCTACGAGCAGTACTTC	CASSAAGQSLGGSSYEQYF
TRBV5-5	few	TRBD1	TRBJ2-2	TGTGCCAGCAGCCCCCGGACAGGGGGCGGAGCGAACACCGGGGAGCTGTTTTTT	CASSPRTGGGANTGELFF
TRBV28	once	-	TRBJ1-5	TGTGCCAGCAGTTTTTGGCAGGGCAATCAGCCCCAGCATTTT	CASSFWQGNQPQHF
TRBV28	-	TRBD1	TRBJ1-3	TGTGCCAGCAGTTTGAGCAAGGCAGGGGGCCTCTCTGGAAACACCATATATTTT	CASSLSKAGGLSGNTIYF
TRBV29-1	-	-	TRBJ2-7	TGCAGCGTCCGGGACTCGCCCTACGAGCAGTACTTC	CSVRDSPYEQYF
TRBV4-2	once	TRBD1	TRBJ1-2	TGTGCCAGCAGCCAAGACCGCGACAGGGGGGGCGGCTACACCTTC	CASSQDRDRGGGYTF
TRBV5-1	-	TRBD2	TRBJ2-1	TGCGCCAGCAGCGCCGGGACTAGCGGGAGTTACAATGAGCAGTTCTTC	CASSAGTSGSYNEQFF
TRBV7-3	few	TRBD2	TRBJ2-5	TGTGCCAGCAGCCACGGGCGGGGGGGACCCGGGACCCAGTACTTC	CASSHGRGGPGTQYF
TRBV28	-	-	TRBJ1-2	TGTGCCAGCAGTGAGGACACCTTTAACTATGGCTACACCTTC	CASSEDTFNYGYTF
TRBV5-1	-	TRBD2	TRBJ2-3	TGCGCCAGCAGCTTAGCGGGAGCGGGCACAGATACGCAGTATTTT	CASSLAGAGTDTQYF
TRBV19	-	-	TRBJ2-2	TGTGCCAGTAGTACGGACATGCCAACCGGGGAGCTGTTTTTT	CASSTDMPTGELFF
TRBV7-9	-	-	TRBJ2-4	TGTGCCAGCAGCTTAGGAATCGGCCAGGGGGCCAAAAACATTCAGTACTTC	CASSLGIGQGAKNIQYF
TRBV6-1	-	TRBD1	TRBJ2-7	TGTGCCACCAGCCGACAGGGGGCCTACGAGCAGTACTTC	CATSRQGAYEQYF
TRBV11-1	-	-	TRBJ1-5	TGTGCCAGCAGCTTCGCACAGAATCAGCCCCAGCATTTT	CASSFAQNQPQHF
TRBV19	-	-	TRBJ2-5	TGTGCCTGCGGCCCGAGCTTCCAAGAGACCCAGTACTTC	CACGPSFQETQYF
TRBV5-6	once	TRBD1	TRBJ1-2	TGTGCCAGCAGCTTGGAACAGGGGGCAGGAGGCTACACCTTC	CASSLEQGAGGYTF
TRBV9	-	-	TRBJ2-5	TGTGCCAGCAGCGGGGGGCCGCAAGAGACCCAGTACTTC	CASSGGPQETQYF
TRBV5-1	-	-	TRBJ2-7	TGCGCCAGCAGCTTAGGAGGCTACGAGCAGTACTTC	CASSLGGYEQYF
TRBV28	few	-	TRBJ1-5	TGTGCCAGCCTCACTATAGGTGCGAATCAGCCCCAGCATTTT	CASLTIGANQPQHF
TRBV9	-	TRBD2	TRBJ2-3	TGTGCCAGCAGCACGACTAGCGGCACAGATACGCAGTATTTT	CASSTTSGTDTQYF
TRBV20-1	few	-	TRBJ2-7	TGCAGTGCCCCCAGGGGCTACGAGCAGTACTTC	CSAPRGYEQYF
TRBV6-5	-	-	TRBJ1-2	TGTGCCACCCGGGCACAGGTCTATGGCTACACCTTC	CATRAQVYGYTF
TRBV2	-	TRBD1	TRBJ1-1	TGTGCCAGCAATAGACAGGGTGCCAGGACTGAAGCTTTCTTT	CASNRQGARTEAFF
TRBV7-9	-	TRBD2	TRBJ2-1	TGTGCCAGCAGCTTAGTGGGCGGGAGCTCCTACAATGAGCAGTTCTTC	CASSLVGGSSYNEQFF
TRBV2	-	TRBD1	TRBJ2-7	TGTGCCAGCAAGGGACAGAGCGGCTACGAGCAGTACTTC	CASKGQSGYEQYF
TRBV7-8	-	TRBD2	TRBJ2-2	TGTGCCAGCAGCTCCTACCTAGCGGGACGGAACACCGGGGAGCTGTTTTTT	CASSSYLAGRNTGELFF
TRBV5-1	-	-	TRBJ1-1	TGCGCCAGCAGCTTGGCGGGTCTGGGCACTGAAGCTTTCTTT	CASSLAGLGTEAFF
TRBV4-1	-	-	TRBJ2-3	TGCGCCAGCAGCCAAGATATTGCGGGGACCCCCACAGATACGCAGTATTTT	CASSQDIAGTPTDTQYF
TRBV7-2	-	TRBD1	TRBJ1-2	TGTGCCAGCAGCTTAGGGGGGACAGCGACCTATGGCTACACCTTC	CASSLGGTATYGYTF